These 14 T cell receptor beta chains originate from one sample sequenced in a study of T cells in Graves' hyperthyroidism and ophthalmopathy (dated by TCRdb to the late 2010s). Library preparation was by multiplex PCR. Sequencer: Illumina HiSeq 2000. Amplification of TCR beta CDR3 regions was carried out from RNA transcripts. A first-round RT-PCR of the TCR CDR3 used the HTBI primer set with the Qiagen OneStep RT-PCR kit. TCRdb reran the public reads through fastp at Q25 and MiXCR, keeping productive beta chains. Each entry merges the rows of one CDR3 protein and shows their most common DNA and genes. This sample is represented by roughly 570,000 distinct CDR3 sequences; approximately 15% of them were singletons. About 7% of the sample is in the top ten clones. Sequencing used blood. The receptors come from a woman aged 25 to 39 with Graves' hyperthyroidism.

The table lists this clonotype with many counts. CDR3: CASSLTGPNTGELFF. Here the CDR3 DNA reads TGTGCCAGCAGTTTAACCGGACCGAACACCGGGGAGCTGTTTTTT. The J gene is TRBJ2-2, the V gene TRBV12-3 or TRBV12-4; D remains unclear. This CDR3 has 15 residues. V lost 2 bases to trimming and J lost 0 bases, with 7 bases between them.

This clonotype has a count of ten or more. The chain couples TRBV27 to TRBJ1-1; weak D call: TRBD1 (5 bases). V lost 6 bases and J 5 bases, leaving 16 bases between the germline ends. The CDR3 contains 14 residues. Germline V CDR1 and CDR2: MNHEY, SMNVEV (reference sequence). The CDR3 protein is CASSPGAKVTEAFF. Written as DNA, the CDR3 is TGTGCCAGCAGCCCCGGGGCAAAGGTTACTGAAGCTTTCTTT.

This clonotype was counted at least ten times. The chain combines TRBV7-2 with TRBJ2-3, with TRBD2 identical over 7 bases. Trimming took 1 base from V and 9 from J; bases not matched to a gene: 7. Germline V gene data show CDR1 as SGHTA and CDR2 as FQGNSA. The CDR3 length is 14 residues. Here the CDR3 reads CASSLGGLVETQYF. The CDR3 DNA reads TGTGCCAGCAGCTTAGGTGGACTAGTTGAGACGCAGTATTTT.

This clonotype was detected many times. The chain couples TRBV11-2 to TRBJ1-3; a possible D gene is TRBD1 (6 bases). Trimming took off 0 bases at V and 2 bases at J, with 11 bases between the two ends. The CDR3 loop spans 16 amino acids. Germline CDR1 is SGHAT and CDR2 is FQNNGV. CDR3 coding DNA: TGTGCCAGCAGCTTAGATACGGGGGCGGCTGGAAACACCATATATTTT. It specifies CASSLDTGAAGNTIYF.

Only a few counts were recorded for this clonotype. The chain links TRBV2 to TRBJ2-7, with unresolved D. Trimming removed 4 bases from V and 3 bases from J, with 7 bases in between. The germline V gene has CDR1 SNHLY and CDR2 FYNNEI. The CDR3 consists of 12 residues. The CDR3 reads CASSAQSYEQYF. In nucleotides, the CDR3 is TGTGCCAGCAGTGCCCAAAGCTACGAGCAGTACTTC.

This clonotype was observed many times. The V call is TRBV20-1, the J call TRBJ2-5; 9 bases align to TRBD2. V was clipped by 5 bases and J by 5 bases; unmatched bases: 9. The CDR3 length is 14 residues. CDR1 and CDR2 from the germline V gene are DFQATT and SNEGSKA (reference sequence). The CDR3 loop reads CSAVRREGPETQYF. CDR3 DNA sequence: TGCAGTGCTGTGCGGCGGGAGGGCCCGGAGACCCAGTACTTC.

This clonotype was counted ten times or more. In nucleotides, the CDR3 is TGTGCCAGCAGCTTGATAAGGGGGGAGCAGTACTTC. This codes for CASSLIRGEQYF. The J gene is TRBJ2-7, the V gene TRBV5-6, with TRBD1 as a possible D gene (6 bases). Germline V gives CDR1 SGHDT, CDR2 YYEEEE. CDR3 length equals 12 residues. The ends were cut back, 1 base at V and 7 bases at J, with 9 bases in the middle. Complete variable domain (other parts from reference TRBV5-6 and TRBJ2-7): DAGVTQSPTHLIKTRGQQVTLRCSPKSGHDTVSWYQQALGQGPQFIFQYYEEEERQRGNFPDRFSGHQFPNYSSELNVNALLLGDSALYLCASSLIRGEQYFGPGTRLTVT.

In this sample, this clonotype turned up many times. The chain carries TRBV6-2 or TRBV6-3 and TRBJ2-7, with 9 bases fitting TRBD2. The V gene end was trimmed by 2 bases and the J gene end by 2 bases; junction bases not matched to a gene: 13. Germline CDR1 MNHEY, CDR2 SVGEGT. This CDR3 region has 18 residues. Here the CDR3 reads CASSYRSGGRAPTYEQYF. CDR3 nucleotides: TGTGCCAGCAGTTACCGGTCAGGCGGGAGGGCCCCAACCTACGAGCAGTACTTC.

This clonotype was observed at least ten times. This chain uses TRBV5-1 with TRBJ2-2, with 7 bases that match TRBD2. The CDR3 contains 15 residues. V lost 4 bases, J lost 5 bases, and 8 bases stayed unmatched. From germline, CDR1 is SGHRS and CDR2 YFSETQ. The CDR3 DNA reads TGCGCCAGCAGCCCTTATGGCGGGAGAACCGGGGAGCTGTTTTTT. It translates to CASSPYGGRTGELFF.

This clonotype was detected ten times or more. This chain uses TRBV10-2 with TRBJ2-1, with 9 positions matching TRBD2. This CDR3 has 15 residues. Per germline, CDR1 WSHSY and CDR2 SAAADI. J lost 6 bases, V lost 2 bases, and 5 bases had no gene match. The CDR3 sequence is CASSELAGTGNEQFF. The CDR3 nucleotides read TGCGCCAGCAGTGAGCTAGCGGGAACGGGCAATGAGCAGTTCTTC.

This clonotype was counted many times. V and J are TRBV12-5 and TRBJ2-3; D unclear. Germline assignment: CDR1 LGHNT and CDR2 FRNRAP. V lost 0 bases to trimming and J lost 6 bases, with 7 bases between them. CDR3 size: 13 residues. The CDR3 coding sequence is TGTGCTAGTGGTTTGGTACGGTCCGATACGCAGTATTTT. Protein product: CASGLVRSDTQYF.

Many counts were recorded for this clonotype. This rearrangement joins TRBV11-3 to TRBJ2-1; tentatively, D is TRBD2 (6 bases). There are 15 residues in the CDR3. Trimming cost V 5 bases and J 3 bases, with 14 bases left between them. Germline values: CDR1 SGHNT, CDR2 YENEEA. For the CDR3, the DNA is TGTGCCAGCAGCCCCTCGATCGGGGGCTACAATGAGCAGTTCTTC. Translating gives CASSPSIGGYNEQFF.

The chain joins TRBV7-3 to TRBJ2-1, with 8 bases lining up with TRBD2. This CDR3 spans 15 amino acids. CDR1 and CDR2 from the germline V gene are SGHTA and FQGTGA. V lost 3 bases, J lost 7 bases, and 8 bases stayed unmatched. The CDR3 region has the DNA TGTGCCAGCAGCTTCCCGGAAGCGGGAGTAAATGAGCAGTTCTTC. This encodes CASSFPEAGVNEQFF.

This clonotype was found many times. J is TRBJ2-7 and V is TRBV6-1; D might be TRBD1 (5 bases). CDR3 length equals 14 residues. Germline V CDR1 and CDR2: MNHNS, SASEGT. V was pared by 6 bases and J by 0 bases, with 12 bases between. The CDR3 bases are TGTGCCAGCAGGCATACGGACAACTCCTACGAGCAGTACTTC. Its translation: CASRHTDNSYEQYF.